These T cell receptor beta chains were read from a single sample in a study of blood T cell repertoires in COVID-19. Profiling relied on immunoSEQ multiplex PCR, and the TCRdb table lists in-frame clones only, not all of them. The sample holds over 100,000 clones, 83% seen once. Sequencing used peripheral blood. These receptors all stem from a woman aged 60-70 years with acute or convalescent COVID-19. The CDR3 runs from the conserved cysteine through the conserved F or W. D genes are given only for firm matches. Expanded clones are given a class, and other clones once, few, many or no size at all.

DNA: TGTGCCAGCAGTCCTACCTGGGGCGACAGGGGGGGCGACGAGCAGTACTTC
CDR3: CASSPTWGDRGGDEQYF
size: once
J: TRBJ2-7
D: TRBD1
V: TRBV28

DNA: TGTGCCAGCAGCTCGACTGGGCGGGGCGGATACACAGATACGCAGTATTTT
CDR3: CASSSTGRGGYTDTQYF
size: .
J: TRBJ2-3
D: .
V: TRBV7-3

DNA: TGTGCCAGTAGTACCCCCGACGGGGTAGAAGAGACCCAGTACTTC
CDR3: CASSTPDGVEETQYF
size: .
J: TRBJ2-5
D: .
V: TRBV19

DNA: TGTGCCAGCAGCCTAAAGAGTGGGGCTCCGGGAGCTTTCTTT
CDR3: CASSLKSGAPGAFF
size: .
J: TRBJ1-1
D: .
V: TRBV3-1/TRBV3-2

DNA: TGTGCCATCACGGGACAGGGGGGGACCTCCTATGGCTACACCTTC
CDR3: CAITGQGGTSYGYTF
size: .
J: TRBJ1-2
D: TRBD1
V: TRBV10-3

DNA: TGTGCCAGCAGCTCTTACAGGGGGAGCTCCTACAATGAGCAGTTCTTC
CDR3: CASSSYRGSSYNEQFF
size: .
J: TRBJ2-1
D: TRBD1
V: TRBV5-6

DNA: TGTGCCACCAGTGATAGGACAGGGCAAGAGACCCAGTACTTC
CDR3: CATSDRTGQETQYF
size: .
J: TRBJ2-5
D: TRBD1
V: TRBV24-1

DNA: TGTGCCAGCAGCTTAACGACAGTCTCTGGAAACACCATATATTTT
CDR3: CASSLTTVSGNTIYF
size: .
J: TRBJ1-3
D: .
V: TRBV7-2

DNA: TGTGCCAGCAGCCGGACTAGCGGGAGCAGGGAGACCCAGTACTTC
CDR3: CASSRTSGSRETQYF
size: .
J: TRBJ2-5
D: TRBD2
V: TRBV3-1/TRBV3-2

DNA: TGTGCCAGCCGGACAGGGGGTAGGGACACTGAAGCTTTCTTT
CDR3: CASRTGGRDTEAFF
size: .
J: TRBJ1-1
D: TRBD1
V: TRBV27

DNA: TGTGCCAGCAGCTTCCGGAGGGACAGGGCGAACACCGGGGAGCTGTTTTTT
CDR3: CASSFRRDRANTGELFF
size: .
J: TRBJ2-2
D: TRBD1
V: TRBV7-9

DNA: TGTGCCAGCAGCCAAGAGGGAGTTTACAATGAGCAGTTCTTC
CDR3: CASSQEGVYNEQFF
size: .
J: TRBJ2-1
D: .
V: TRBV3-1/TRBV3-2

DNA: TGTGCCAGCAGCGCTTGGTTCGGGGGGGAGCAGTTCTTC
CDR3: CASSAWFGGEQFF
size: .
J: TRBJ2-1
D: TRBD2
V: TRBV7-2

DNA: TGTGCCAGCAGCTTAGATCACTACACCTACGAGCAGTACTTC
CDR3: CASSLDHYTYEQYF
size: .
J: TRBJ2-7
D: .
V: TRBV11-2

DNA: TGTGCCAGCTCACCGTCCGGGAGCTCTGGAAACACCATATATTTT
CDR3: CASSPSGSSGNTIYF
size: .
J: TRBJ1-3
D: .
V: TRBV18

DNA: TGTGCCAGCAGTGACACGGGTTGGAACTATGGCTACACCTTC
CDR3: CASSDTGWNYGYTF
size: .
J: TRBJ1-2
D: .
V: TRBV2

DNA: TGTGCCAGTAGTATAGAGCGGGCCGGGGTTAGCAATCAGCCCCAGCATTTT
CDR3: CASSIERAGVSNQPQHF
size: few
J: TRBJ1-5
D: .
V: TRBV19

DNA: TGTGCCAGCAGTGTACTTACTAATGAGCAGTTCTTC
CDR3: CASSVLTNEQFF
size: .
J: TRBJ2-1
D: .
V: TRBV25-1

DNA: TGTGCCTGGAGTACTAGCGGGAAGGGGCAGTACTTC
CDR3: CAWSTSGKGQYF
size: .
J: TRBJ2-7
D: TRBD2
V: TRBV30

DNA: TGTGCCAGCTCAAGCCAGGGGAATGAAAAACTGTTTTTT
CDR3: CASSSQGNEKLFF
size: .
J: TRBJ1-4
D: .
V: TRBV18

DNA: TGTGCCAGCAAGAAGGGAGGGAGGTCCGAAAAACTGTTTTTT
CDR3: CASKKGGRSEKLFF
size: few
J: TRBJ1-4
D: .
V: TRBV2

DNA: TGTGCCATCAAAGACAGGGGGGAAGATGGCTACACCTTC
CDR3: CAIKDRGEDGYTF
size: few
J: TRBJ1-2
D: TRBD1
V: TRBV10-3

DNA: TGTGCCAGCAGCTTATTAGCGGGACAGGGTGAAGAGCGACTGTTTTTT
CDR3: CASSLLAGQGEERLFF
size: .
J: TRBJ1-4
D: TRBD1
V: TRBV7-9

DNA: TGTGCCAGCAGCTTATTTAGGGCGGGATCGGCCAATGAGCAGTTCTTC
CDR3: CASSLFRAGSANEQFF
size: once
J: TRBJ2-1
D: .
V: TRBV5-6

DNA: TGTGCCAGCAGTGCGGGGGGGAACGACTATGGCTACACCTTC
CDR3: CASSAGGNDYGYTF
size: .
J: TRBJ1-2
D: .
V: TRBV2

DNA: TGCGCCAGCAGCCCCTCCCAGGGGGCACAGGAGACCCAGTACTTC
CDR3: CASSPSQGAQETQYF
size: .
J: TRBJ2-5
D: TRBD1
V: TRBV5-1

DNA: TGTGCCAGTAGTATATCCAGGGAAGAGACCCAGTACTTC
CDR3: CASSISREETQYF
size: once
J: TRBJ2-5
D: .
V: TRBV19

DNA: TGCGCCAGCAGGACAGGGGCCACCGGGGAGCTGTTTTTT
CDR3: CASRTGATGELFF
size: .
J: TRBJ2-2
D: TRBD1
V: TRBV5-1

DNA: TGTGCCAGCAGTCCGCGGTCCGTGGTCTCGGGCTACACCTTC
CDR3: CASSPRSVVSGYTF
size: few
J: TRBJ1-2
D: .
V: TRBV6-5

DNA: TGTGCCAGCAGCTTAATCCCTAGCGGGAGATTCGATGAGCAGTTCTTC
CDR3: CASSLIPSGRFDEQFF
size: .
J: TRBJ2-1
D: TRBD2
V: TRBV7-3

DNA: TGTGCCAGCAGCTTGCTTAGACAGGGAGACTATGGCTACACCTTC
CDR3: CASSLLRQGDYGYTF
size: .
J: TRBJ1-2
D: TRBD1
V: TRBV5-5

DNA: TGTGCCAGCAGCCAAGAGTGGGAGGGAGGGCCGAGGAATGAGCAGTTCTTC
CDR3: CASSQEWEGGPRNEQFF
size: .
J: TRBJ2-1
D: TRBD2
V: TRBV14

DNA: TGTGCCAGCAGTGTCGGATCAACCGAGGGTGGCTACACCTTC
CDR3: CASSVGSTEGGYTF
size: .
J: TRBJ1-2
D: .
V: TRBV2

DNA: TGTGCCAGCAGCGAGAACCCTGGAGACACCATATATTTT
CDR3: CASSENPGDTIYF
size: .
J: TRBJ1-3
D: .
V: TRBV6-4

DNA: TGTGCCAGCAGTTCGACCCCAGGATACGAGCAGTACTTC
CDR3: CASSSTPGYEQYF
size: .
J: TRBJ2-7
D: .
V: TRBV6-2/TRBV6-3

DNA: TGTGCCAGCAGTTCCCTGACAGGGAGAATCGCTGAAGCTTTCTTT
CDR3: CASSSLTGRIAEAFF
size: .
J: TRBJ1-1
D: TRBD1
V: TRBV6-5

DNA: TGCGCCAGCAGTGAGGGACAGGGGAGGGAGCAGTACTTC
CDR3: CASSEGQGREQYF
size: .
J: TRBJ2-7
D: TRBD1
V: TRBV10-2

DNA: TGCGCCAGCAGCCAAGGGGGCCCCCTGGGGGGGTCTTATGGCTACACCTTC
CDR3: CASSQGGPLGGSYGYTF
size: .
J: TRBJ1-2
D: .
V: TRBV4-3

DNA: TGTGCCAGCAGCTTGAACAGGGACAGTCCGGTCCGTGCCTATGGCTACACCTTC
CDR3: CASSLNRDSPVRAYGYTF
size: .
J: TRBJ1-2
D: TRBD1
V: TRBV5-5

DNA: TGTGCCAGCAGTTTGACAGAGAAGTATGGCTACACCTTC
CDR3: CASSLTEKYGYTF
size: .
J: TRBJ1-2
D: .
V: TRBV12-3/TRBV12-4

DNA: TGTGCCAGCAGTATAAGCCAGGGAAATTCACCCCTCCACTTT
CDR3: CASSISQGNSPLHF
size: .
J: TRBJ1-6
D: .
V: TRBV6-5

DNA: TGTGCCAGCCCAGGGAGGGGCGCTTCCTACGAGCAGTACTTC
CDR3: CASPGRGASYEQYF
size: .
J: TRBJ2-7
D: TRBD2
V: TRBV9

DNA: TGTGCCAGCAGCTTGGGCGACAGGGGGCGAAAACTGTTTTTT
CDR3: CASSLGDRGRKLFF
size: .
J: TRBJ1-4
D: TRBD1
V: TRBV5-5

DNA: TGCGCCAGCAGCCAAGTATCTAGCGGGGAGTTCATATATACGCAGTATTTT
CDR3: CASSQVSSGEFIYTQYF
size: .
J: TRBJ2-3
D: TRBD2
V: TRBV4-1

DNA: TGTGCCAGCAGGGACAGGGCAGGGGAGACCCAGTACTTC
CDR3: CASRDRAGETQYF
size: .
J: TRBJ2-5
D: TRBD1
V: TRBV2

DNA: TGTGCCAGCAGCCCCTCCAGGGAGCAGTTCTTC
CDR3: CASSPSREQFF
size: .
J: TRBJ2-1
D: .
V: TRBV7-8

DNA: TGTGCCAGCAGCTTAGAAGCAGGGTCTTACGAGCAGTACTTC
CDR3: CASSLEAGSYEQYF
size: .
J: TRBJ2-7
D: .
V: TRBV11-3

DNA: TGTGCCAGCAGCCCGCTCGGGACTAGCGGGAAATTGAATGAGCAGTTCTTC
CDR3: CASSPLGTSGKLNEQFF
size: .
J: TRBJ2-1
D: TRBD2
V: TRBV7-3

DNA: TGTGCCAGCAGTGCCGACAGGGAATATGGCTACACCTTC
CDR3: CASSADREYGYTF
size: few
J: TRBJ1-2
D: TRBD1
V: TRBV2

DNA: TGTGCCAGCAGCCGGGAATCCTACAATGAGCAGTTCTTC
CDR3: CASSRESYNEQFF
size: .
J: TRBJ2-1
D: .
V: TRBV2

DNA: TGTGCCAGCAGCTTTTCCATTAGCACTGAAGCTTTCTTT
CDR3: CASSFSISTEAFF
size: few
J: TRBJ1-1
D: .
V: TRBV7-2

DNA: TGTGCCAGCTCACTGGGTCCGGGGAACACTGAAGCTTTCTTT
CDR3: CASSLGPGNTEAFF
size: .
J: TRBJ1-1
D: .
V: TRBV18